Following are 19 T cell receptor beta chains from one sample sequenced in a study of shared clonotypes between healthy human individuals. Assay used: immunoSEQ multiplex PCR; TCRdb lists only in-frame clones, some missing. The table records a few million clones, nearly 97% of them present only once. Specimen: naive CD4+ T cells sorted from blood. The subset: CD45RA+ positively selected. Receptors originate from a man aged 18 to 29 in good health.

The chain recombines TRBV30 with TRBJ1-1; D may be TRBD1 (6 bases). V lost 8 bases and J lost 6, with 16 bases in between. From germline, CDR1 is GTSNPN and CDR2 SVGIG (reference sequence). The CDR3 has 12 residues. The DNA for the CDR3 is TGTGCCGGCGACAGGAGTGGGCCTGAAGCTTTCTTT. Translation gives CAGDRSGPEAFF.

Of note for this clone: The same CDR3 arises from other DNA sequences in this sample as well. J is TRBJ1-2 and V is TRBV5-1; 8 bases map to TRBD1. The CDR3 is 14 amino acids. J gave up 0 bases and V 4 bases, and 2 bases lay outside the gene matches. Germline values: CDR1 SGHRS, CDR2 YFSETQ. The CDR3 loop is CASSQDRANYGYTF. The CDR3 region has the DNA TGCGCCAGCAGCCAGGACAGGGCTAACTATGGCTACACCTTC.

V and J are TRBV5-1 and TRBJ2-1; TRBD2 aligns across 14 bases. The germline V gene has CDR1 SGHRS and CDR2 YFSETQ. V dropped 4 bases and J dropped 8; count of bases not matched to a gene: 20. The CDR3 runs 20 residues. The CDR3 DNA sequence: TGCGCCAGCAGCCACGCGGGACTAGCGGGAGTTAGAGTAAGTTTGTATGAGCAGTTCTTC. Residues: CASSHAGLAGVRVSLYEQFF. The whole variable domain, remainder taken from reference TRBV5-1 and TRBJ2-1, is KAGVTQTPRYLIKTRGQQVTLSCSPISGHRSVSWYQQTPGQGLQFLFEYFSETQRNKGNFPGRFSGRQFSNSRSEMNVSTLELGDSALYLCASSHAGLAGVRVSLYEQFFGPGTRLTVL.

With regard to this clone: Other DNA sequences in the same sample also yield this CDR3. This chain joins TRBV2 and TRBJ2-1; D may be TRBD2 (6 bases). Germline CDR1 is SNHLY and CDR2 is FYNNEI. Trimming removed 3 bases at V and 7 bases at J, with 7 bases between. This CDR3 contains 12 residues. The CDR3 loop is CASSELANEQFF. CDR3 nucleotides: TGTGCCAGCAGTGAGCTAGCGAATGAGCAGTTCTTC.

This chain links TRBV7-2 with TRBJ2-1, with a possible D match to TRBD2 (5 bases). Trimming removed 2 bases at V and 9 bases at J, with 20 bases between. The V gene's germline CDR1 is SGHTA and CDR2 FQGNSA. This CDR3 contains 16 residues. For the CDR3, the DNA is TGTGCCAGCAGCTTACGTCGGCTAGAAACGGCGGGTGAGCAGTTCTTC. It codes for CASSLRRLETAGEQFF.

The chain links TRBV4-3 to TRBJ2-5; 12 positions agree with TRBD2. The V gene end was trimmed by 4 bases and the J gene end by 5 bases; junction bases not matched to a gene: 8. The CDR3 is made up of 16 amino acids. The V gene's germline CDR1 is LGHNA and CDR2 YSLEER. For the CDR3, the DNA is TGCGCCAGCAGCCCCAGGGTGACTAGCGGGAGTGAGACCCAGTACTTC. Its protein product is CASSPRVTSGSETQYF.

V and J are TRBV7-3 and TRBJ2-1; possibly TRBD1 for D (6 bases). Germline V gene lookup returns CDR1 SGHTA and CDR2 FQGTGA. V was pared by 2 bases and J by 7 bases, with 15 bases between. CDR3 length equals 15 residues. Written as DNA, the CDR3 is TGTGCCAGCAGCTTATTGTGGGGGCCAGGGAATGAGCAGTTCTTC. Amino acids: CASSLLWGPGNEQFF.

The chain has TRBV6-5 and TRBJ2-7; a weak D match, TRBD2 (5 bases). This CDR3 contains 12 residues. The V gene lost 7 bases and the J gene lost 7 bases, with 14 bases spanning the gap. Germline CDR1 reads MNHEY; CDR2 reads SVGAGI. This CDR3 is CASTSGGLEQYF. CDR3 DNA sequence: TGTGCCAGCACCTCTGGCGGGCTTGAGCAGTACTTC.

The chain uses TRBV18 and TRBJ1-3; D is ambiguous. Germline V gene data show CDR1 as KGHSH and CDR2 as LQKENI. CDR3 length: 16 amino acids. The germline V and J ends were trimmed by 0 bases and 0 bases, with 9 bases remaining between them. CDR3 DNA: TGTGCCAGCTCACCACCGAAGGTCGACTCTGGAAACACCATATATTTT. Amino acid sequence: CASSPPKVDSGNTIYF.

The gene calls are TRBV27 and TRBJ1-1, with TRBD1 as a possible D gene (6 bases). This CDR3 is 14 amino acids long. Germline-derived CDR1 and CDR2 are MNHEY and SMNVEV (reference sequence). Trimming took off 6 bases at V and 0 bases at J, with 11 bases between the two ends. This CDR3 is CASRNGQMNTEAFF. The DNA for the CDR3 is TGTGCCAGCAGGAACGGACAGATGAACACTGAAGCTTTCTTT.

The chain uses TRBV6-1 and TRBJ1-3; the D is unclear. The CDR3 has 16 residues. Germline values: CDR1 MNHNS, CDR2 SASEGT. Trimming stripped 0 bases from V and 4 bases from J, with 13 bases between. CDR3 amino acids: CASSEALVQTGNTIYF. The CDR3 bases are TGTGCCAGCAGTGAAGCGCTGGTCCAGACGGGAAACACCATATATTTT.

This clone has just one count. This chain joins TRBV6-5 and TRBJ2-5; no clear D. The CDR3 sequence is 12 residues long. V was clipped by 2 bases and J by 4 bases, with 5 bases between them. CDR1 is MNHEY and CDR2 is SVGAGI in the germline V gene. The CDR3 coding sequence is TGTGCCAGCAGTTACAAGGGAGAGACCCAGTACTTC. Its translation is CASSYKGETQYF.

Of note for this clone: At the DNA level, this CDR3 is encoded by other sequences in the same sample as well. As DNA, the CDR3 is TGTGCCAGCACTAGGGGGGAGCACACTGAAGCTTTCTTT. Protein: CASTRGEHTEAFF. This rearrangement joins TRBV6-5 to TRBJ1-1, with D possibly being TRBD1 (6 bases). The length of the CDR3 is 13 residues. Germline CDR1 and CDR2: MNHEY and SVGAGI. V lost 7 bases, J lost 3 bases, and 12 bases lay in between.

The chain uses TRBV21-1 and TRBJ2-7; the table's D call of TRBD1 was not tested on the DNA. TRBV21-1 is a listed pseudogene. There are 16 residues in the CDR3. This chain's CDR3 is CASSKDGTQDSYEQYF. Written as DNA, the CDR3 is TGTGCCAGCAGCAAAGACGGCACTCAGGACTCCTACGAGCAGTACTTC.

The J gene is TRBJ1-5, the V gene TRBV6-1, with 8 positions matching TRBD1. The germline V gene has CDR1 MNHNS and CDR2 SASEGT. CDR3 size: 13 residues. The ends lost 7 bases at V and 6 bases at J; junction bases unmatched: 5. The CDR3 DNA sequence: TGTGCCAGCACCAGGACAGGGTTTCAGCCCCAGCATTTT. Amino acids: CASTRTGFQPQHF.

The rearrangement joins TRBV9 to TRBJ2-5, with 10 positions matching TRBD2. Per the germline V gene, CDR1 is SGDLS and CDR2 is YYNGEE. CDR3 length: 17 residues. The ends lost 4 bases at V and 4 bases at J; junction bases unmatched: 13. The CDR3 loop reads CASSQRESGRGGETQYF. CDR3 bases: TGTGCCAGCAGCCAACGAGAGAGCGGGAGGGGCGGAGAGACCCAGTACTTC.

This clone was detected once. CDR3 residues: CASSEGQANYF. The CDR3 DNA sequence: TGTGCCAGCAGTGAGGGACAGGCTAACTACTTC. The rearrangement uses TRBV25-1 and TRBJ2-7; 8 bases line up with TRBD1. This CDR3 is built from 11 residues. Germline CDR1 reads MGHDK; CDR2 reads SYGVNS. Unmatched junction bases numbered 5, after V lost 3 bases and J lost 13 bases.

V gene TRBV11-2 combines with J gene TRBJ1-6, with a possible D match to TRBD1 (5 bases). CDR3 length equals 18 residues. Trimming left V 0 bases short and J 2 bases short, with 14 bases between. CDR1 SGHAT and CDR2 FQNNGV come from the germline V gene. CDR3 coding DNA: TGTGCCAGCAGCTTAGACCCAGTCAAAGGGGCCTATAATTCACCCCTCCACTTT. Residues: CASSLDPVKGAYNSPLHF.

This clone occurred once. This chain connects TRBV10-3 to TRBJ1-1; 8 bases agree with TRBD1. Germline V gives CDR1 ENHRY, CDR2 SYGVKD. After removal of 4 bases from V and 5 bases from J, the junction contained 3 bases not matched to a gene. CDR3 size: 13 residues. The CDR3 sequence: CAISGTGGTEAFF. The CDR3 DNA reads TGTGCCATCAGTGGAACAGGGGGAACTGAAGCTTTCTTT.